These 32 T cell receptor beta chains share one sample of origin, sequenced in a study of blood T cell repertoires in COVID-19. Profiled with immunoSEQ multiplex PCR; TCRdb holds only in-frame clones, not every one. The repertoire holds tens of thousands of clones, with roughly 86% as singletons. Sequenced input: peripheral blood. The receptors were sampled from a man aged 50 to 59 with active or convalescent COVID-19.

J is TRBJ1-2 and V is TRBV15; D may be TRBD1 (6 bases). V dropped 0 bases and J dropped 8 bases, with 13 bases sitting between them. This CDR3 contains 14 residues. Looked up from germline, CDR1 is LNHNV and CDR2 is YYDKDF (reference sequence). CDR3 loop: CATSRDTGSTGYTF. The CDR3 DNA sequence: TGTGCCACCAGCAGAGATACAGGGTCTACAGGCTACACCTTC.

The V gene is TRBV6-5, the J gene TRBJ2-5; 10 nucleotides agree with TRBD1. The germline V gene has CDR1 MNHEY and CDR2 SVGAGI. The V segment lost 7 bases and the J segment 2 bases; nucleotides outside the gene matches: 4. This CDR3 comprises 14 residues. CDR3 sequence: CASILDRGQETQYF. CDR3 in DNA: TGTGCCAGCATTCTGGACAGGGGGCAAGAGACCCAGTACTTC.

V gene TRBV27 combines with J gene TRBJ2-7, with 7 bases matching TRBD1. V shed 5 bases, J shed 9 bases, and the junction held 13 bases outside the gene matches. This CDR3 contains 14 residues. From germline, CDR1 is MNHEY and CDR2 SMNVEV (reference sequence). The CDR3 DNA reads as TGTGCCAGCAGTCCCCTCGAGGGGGCTAATCGGCAGTACTTC. It encodes CASSPLEGANRQYF.

V gene TRBV7-8 combines with J gene TRBJ2-3, with D perhaps TRBD2 (6 bases). This CDR3 spans 12 amino acids. V gave up 5 bases and J gave up 6 bases, with 9 bases separating them. CDR1 and CDR2 (germline): SGHVS, FQNEAQ. The CDR3 coding sequence is TGTGCCAGCAGCCGCGCGGGGGATACGCAGTATTTT. This translates into CASSRAGDTQYF.

This chain links TRBV6-7 with TRBJ2-2; 9 positions match TRBD2. TRBV6-7 carries the ORF label, with uncertain function. CDR3 length: 16 residues. Trimming took 2 bases from V and 6 from J; bases not matched to a gene: 7. DNA for the CDR3: TGTGCCAGCAGTTACACGGCTAGCGGGGAGGCCGGGGAGCTGTTTTTT. Translated, it gives CASSYTASGEAGELFF.

A single count supports this clone. The chain combines TRBV2 with TRBJ2-6, with 8 nucleotides matching TRBD1. CDR3 size: 19 residues. Germline V gives CDR1 SNHLY, CDR2 FYNNEI. V shed 8 bases, J shed 0 bases, and the junction held 15 bases outside the gene matches. Here the CDR3 reads CASWPRSGTGNSGANVLTF. CDR3 sequence (DNA): TGTGCCAGCTGGCCCCGGTCCGGGACAGGTAACTCTGGGGCCAACGTCCTGACTTTC. Full variable domain (missing parts from reference TRBV2 and TRBJ2-6): EPEVTQTPSHQVTQMGQEVILRCVPISNHLYFYWYRQILGQKVEFLVSFYNNEISEKSEIFDDQFSVERPDGSNFTLKIRSTKLEDSAMYFCASWPRSGTGNSGANVLTFGAGSRLTVL.

The chain has TRBV30 and TRBJ1-1; D might be TRBD1 (5 bases). V lost 0 bases to trimming and J lost 1 base, with 9 bases between them. The length of the CDR3 is 14 residues. Looked up from germline, CDR1 is GTSNPN and CDR2 is SVGIG (reference sequence). CDR3: CAWSVTGSNTEAFF. For the CDR3, the DNA is TGTGCCTGGAGTGTCACAGGTTCGAACACTGAAGCTTTCTTT.

This chain uses TRBV27 with TRBJ2-3, with 14 bases that match TRBD2. The CDR3 is made up of 15 amino acids. Germline assignment: CDR1 MNHEY and CDR2 SMNVEV (reference sequence). J lost 5 bases, V lost 8 bases, and 6 bases had no gene match. The CDR3 nucleotides are TGTGCCAGCTGGACTAGCGGGGGGCCTGGAGATACGCAGTATTTT. Translated, it gives CASWTSGGPGDTQYF.

The chain links TRBV7-2 to TRBJ1-4, with D possibly matching TRBD1 (5 bases). Germline loops: CDR1 SGHTA, CDR2 FQGNSA. The CDR3 extends over 15 amino acids. The V end was cut by 0 bases, the J end by 3 bases, with 8 bases between. The CDR3 region has the DNA TGTGCCAGCAGCTTAGCGGCAGGGCCTAATGAAAAACTGTTTTTT. It translates to CASSLAAGPNEKLFF.

The chain couples TRBV4-1 to TRBJ2-3, with 7 bases identical to TRBD2. CDR3 length equals 18 residues. Germline lookup yields CDR1 MGHRA and CDR2 YSYEKL. J was trimmed by 3 bases and V by 0 bases; bases with no gene match: 12. In nucleotides, the CDR3 is TGCGCCAGCAGCCAAGAAAGCGTGTTAAGGCGGGGGACAGATACGCAGTATTTT. Translating gives CASSQESVLRRGTDTQYF.

J is TRBJ2-3 and V is TRBV7-2, with 9 bases aligning to TRBD1. J gave up 0 bases and V 7 bases, and 8 bases lay outside the gene matches. This CDR3 is 16 amino acids long. CDR1 and CDR2 (germline): SGHTA, FQGNSA. The CDR3: CASTPRGTGSTDTQYF. The CDR3 coding sequence is TGTGCCAGCACCCCCCGTGGGACAGGGAGCACAGATACGCAGTATTTT.

J is TRBJ1-3 and V is TRBV6-5, with D perhaps TRBD1 (6 bases). The CDR3 covers 14 residues. Germline lookup yields CDR1 MNHEY and CDR2 SVGAGI. Trimming shortened V by 6 bases and J by 4 bases, and 13 bases separated the two germline ends. CDR3 DNA sequence: TGTGCCAGCAGCCCCAGGGGCGGGGGAAACACCATATATTTT. Translating gives CASSPRGGGNTIYF.

This sequence joins TRBV7-2 and TRBJ2-7; TRBD1 aligns across 7 bases. This CDR3 spans 14 amino acids. Germline lookup yields CDR1 SGHTA and CDR2 FQGNSA. Losses at the gene ends were 2 bases for V and 3 bases for J; bases not matched to a gene: 4. The CDR3 is CASSLWTGDYEQYF. The DNA of the CDR3 is TGTGCCAGCAGCTTATGGACAGGAGACTACGAGCAGTACTTC.

The chain couples TRBV3-1 (or the pseudogene TRBV3-2) to TRBJ1-4; 11 bases fit TRBD1. The length of the CDR3 is 16 residues. Trimming removed 0 bases from V and 7 bases from J; junction bases left unmatched: 4. The germline V gene has CDR1 LGHDT and CDR2 YNNKEL (reference sequence). The CDR3 region has the DNA TGTGCCAGCAGCCAAGAAGTTGGGACAGGGGGTGAAAAACTGTTTTTT. As protein: CASSQEVGTGGEKLFF.

This rearrangement joins TRBV3-1 (or the pseudogene TRBV3-2) to TRBJ2-2, with 8 bases aligning to TRBD1. V gave up 7 bases and J gave up 0 bases; unmatched junction bases: 7. The germline CDR1 and CDR2 sequences are LGHDT and YNNKEL (reference sequence). This CDR3 has 16 residues. CDR3: CASKNTGGSNTGELFF. CDR3 in DNA: TGTGCCAGCAAAAATACAGGGGGATCGAACACCGGGGAGCTGTTTTTT.

This chain uses TRBV6-6 with TRBJ1-2; possible D gene TRBD1, 5 bases. Germline V gives CDR1 MNHNY, CDR2 SVGAGI (reference sequence). V lost 7 bases to trimming and J lost 3 bases, with 12 bases between them. The CDR3 contains 13 residues. The CDR3 reads CASTQTGDYGYTF. In nucleotides, the CDR3 is TGTGCCAGCACCCAGACGGGGGACTATGGCTACACCTTC.

This clone showed up just a few times. The rearrangement links TRBV7-9 to TRBJ1-5; D possibly corresponds to TRBD1 (5 bases). In germline, CDR1 is SEHNR, CDR2 FQNEAQ (reference sequence). The CDR3 totals 14 residues. The V end lost 3 bases, the J end lost 2 bases, and 8 bases lay between the germline ends. CDR3 loop: CASSFGQGNQPQHF. The CDR3 bases are TGTGCCAGCAGCTTCGGACAAGGCAATCAGCCCCAGCATTTT. The whole variable domain, filled in from reference TRBV7-9 and TRBJ1-5, reads DTGVSQNPRHKITKRGQNVTFRCDPISEHNRLYWYRQTLGQGPEFLTYFQNEAQLEKSRLLSDRFSAERPKGSFSTLEIQRTEQGDSAMYLCASSFGQGNQPQHFGDGTRLSIL.

This clone was counted once. A read error is likely, as this CDR3 ends without the conserved phenylalanine or tryptophan. The DNA is left out, because the CDR3 cannot be placed on it with certainty; the CDR3 is given as TCRdb lists it. V and J are TRBV4-3 and TRBJ1-2; the table's D call of TRBD1 was not tested on the DNA. The CDR3 has 13 amino acids, counting both end residues. CDR1 and CDR2 (germline): LGHNA, YSLEER. CDR3 loop: CASSQGRTGKDSL.

This clone has just a few counts. J is TRBJ1-5 and V is TRBV19; 7 positions match TRBD1. The germline V gene encodes CDR1 LNHDA and CDR2 SQIVND (reference sequence). This CDR3 has 19 amino acids. Losses at the gene ends were 3 bases for V and 0 bases for J; bases not matched to a gene: 14. Here the CDR3 reads CASSIAGQSSLGSNQPQHF. CDR3 nucleotide sequence: TGTGCCAGTAGTATCGCGGGACAGTCGTCGCTTGGTAGCAATCAGCCCCAGCATTTT.

The chain couples TRBV10-3 to TRBJ1-2, with 7 bases fitting TRBD1. The CDR3 runs to 14 residues. With 6 bases clipped from V and 8 bases from J, the junction kept 12 bases outside the gene matches. Germline CDR1 ENHRY, CDR2 SYGVKD. The chain's CDR3 is CAIREQGNGEGYTF. The DNA of the CDR3 is TGTGCCATCAGAGAACAGGGGAATGGGGAAGGCTACACCTTC.

V usage is TRBV6-6 and J usage is TRBJ1-1, with D tentatively TRBD1 (5 bases). Germline V CDR1 and CDR2: MNHNY, SVGAGI (reference sequence). The CDR3 loop spans 13 amino acids. V lost 7 bases to trimming and J lost 3 bases, with 12 bases between them. The CDR3 coding sequence is TGTGCCAGCACCTTAACGGGGGACACTGAAGCTTTCTTT. Its translation is CASTLTGDTEAFF.

The rearrangement joins TRBV10-2 to TRBJ2-7, with D unclear. This CDR3 contains 12 residues. Trimming left V 6 bases short and J 1 base short, with 7 bases between. Germline loops: CDR1 WSHSY, CDR2 SAAADI. The CDR3 protein is CASRAESYEQYV. The DNA of the CDR3 is TGCGCCAGCAGGGCGGAGTCCTACGAGCAGTACGTC.

V is TRBV5-1 and J is TRBJ2-7; 8 positions agree with TRBD2. CDR3 length: 14 residues. Trimming at V came to 4 bases and at J to 2 bases, leaving 5 bases not matched to a gene. The germline V gene has CDR1 SGHRS and CDR2 YFSETQ. This chain's CDR3 is CASSPGGGPYEQYF. CDR3 DNA sequence: TGCGCCAGCAGCCCGGGGGGGGGCCCCTACGAGCAGTACTTC.

The chain carries TRBV18 and TRBJ1-6; 10 nucleotides match TRBD1. CDR3 size: 21 residues. Germline CDR1 reads KGHSH; CDR2 reads LQKENI. The ends lost 1 base at V and 0 bases at J; junction bases unmatched: 12. The CDR3 reads CASSPLGGTGALSSYNSPLHF. CDR3 in DNA: TGTGCCAGCTCACCACTTGGAGGGACAGGGGCCCTCAGCTCCTATAATTCACCCCTCCACTTT.

This chain connects TRBV28 to TRBJ2-7; D may be TRBD1 (7 bases). The germline V gene encodes CDR1 MDHEN and CDR2 SYDVKM. V dropped 7 bases and J dropped 3 bases, with 16 bases sitting between them. This CDR3 contains 14 residues. In DNA form, the CDR3 reads TGTGCCAGCACTCCGGGGGCAGGGGGCTACGAGCAGTACTTC. Translation: CASTPGAGGYEQYF.

This rearrangement joins TRBV27 to TRBJ1-6; 7 bases line up with TRBD1. The V gene end was trimmed by 4 bases and the J gene end by 7 bases; junction bases not matched to a gene: 4. Per the germline V gene, CDR1 is MNHEY and CDR2 is SMNVEV (reference sequence). The CDR3 is made up of 14 amino acids. The CDR3: CASSSGTANSPLHF. In nucleotides, the CDR3 is TGTGCCAGCAGTTCCGGGACAGCAAATTCACCCCTCCACTTT.

This chain joins TRBV18 and TRBJ1-3; 7 nucleotides line up with TRBD1. The ends lost 2 bases at V and 0 bases at J; junction bases unmatched: 4. Germline V gene lookup returns CDR1 KGHSH and CDR2 LQKENI. This CDR3 has 16 residues. The CDR3 loop reads CASSPNRGNSGNTIYF. DNA for the CDR3: TGTGCCAGCTCACCAAACAGGGGAAACTCTGGAAACACCATATATTTT.

J is TRBJ1-1 and V is TRBV12-3 or TRBV12-4; D remains ambiguous. The CDR3 is 13 residues long. Trimming took off 7 bases at V and 0 bases at J, with 9 bases between the two ends. The CDR3 coding sequence is TGTGCCAGCACCGTACAGCTGAACACTGAAGCTTTCTTT. Its protein product is CASTVQLNTEAFF.

This chain uses TRBV7-9 with TRBJ2-5, with a weak D call TRBD2 (7 bases). Deletions cut 5 bases from V and 5 bases from J, with 15 bases between. The length of the CDR3 is 14 residues. Germline V gene sequence: CDR1 SEHNR, CDR2 FQNEAQ (reference sequence). Here the CDR3 DNA reads TGTGCCAGCAGCACAGGGACTACGGGGGAGACCCAGTACTTC. Its protein is CASSTGTTGETQYF.

This chain joins TRBV30 and TRBJ1-4; D perhaps matches TRBD1 (5 bases). CDR1 and CDR2 from the germline V gene are GTSNPN and SVGIG (reference sequence). V dropped 5 bases and J dropped 8 bases, with 15 bases sitting between them. This CDR3 has 13 amino acids. This chain's CDR3 is CAWSGVDNEKLFF. CDR3 bases: TGTGCCTGGTCGGGGGTTGATAACGAAAAACTGTTTTTT.

Regarding this clone: This sample also contains other DNA sequences that code for the same CDR3. The chain is built from TRBV3-1 (or the pseudogene TRBV3-2) and TRBJ1-5; unclear D gene. Looked up from germline, CDR1 is LGHDT and CDR2 is YNNKEL (reference sequence). V was clipped by 1 base and J by 4 bases, with 5 bases between them. The CDR3 consists of 13 residues. The CDR3 DNA reads TGTGCCAGCAGCCAAGCGGGGAATCAGCCCCAGCATTTT. Translated: CASSQAGNQPQHF.

The genes are TRBV19 and TRBJ1-5; the D gene is possibly TRBD1 (5 bases). This CDR3 has 16 amino acids. With 5 bases removed from V and 7 bases from J, the gap between germline ends came to 21 bases. Looked up from germline, CDR1 is LNHDA and CDR2 is SQIVND (reference sequence). CDR3 protein: CASSVGGATSRQPQHF. The CDR3 nucleotides read TGTGCCAGTAGTGTTGGAGGGGCCACAAGCAGGCAGCCCCAGCATTTT.